These T cell receptor beta chains were read from a single sample in a study of shared clonotypes between healthy human individuals. Generated by immunoSEQ multiplex PCR, the TCRdb table keeps only in-frame clones and is missing some. The table lists roughly 700,000 clones, less than 95% of them singletons. The material sequenced was memory CD8+ T cells from PBMCs. The source is a man aged 18 to 29 in good health. Some clones in this sample may be carry-over from other donors' samples. Both conserved end residues are part of each CDR3. The order of the fields is D gene, V gene, clone size, J gene, CDR3 DNA, CDR3 protein. The D gene is left open where the match is weak. Some rows mark clone size as missing; the rest say once, few, many or name a class of expanded clone.

D gene: .
V gene: TRBV5-5
clone size: .
J gene: TRBJ2-2
CDR3 DNA: TGTGCCAGCAGCTTGGGCATTACGGACGGGGAGCTGTTTTTT
CDR3 protein: CASSLGITDGELFF

D gene: .
V gene: TRBV15
clone size: once
J gene: TRBJ1-2
CDR3 DNA: TGTGCCACCAGCAGAGATCGGGGCGGCCATGGCTACACCTTC
CDR3 protein: CATSRDRGGHGYTF

D gene: TRBD1
V gene: TRBV7-9
clone size: .
J gene: TRBJ1-3
CDR3 DNA: TGTGCCAGCAGCCCCCCTGACTTTGGACAGGGGAGCAACACCATATATTTT
CDR3 protein: CASSPPDFGQGSNTIYF

D gene: TRBD1
V gene: TRBV14
clone size: .
J gene: TRBJ2-5
CDR3 DNA: TGTGCCAGACAGGGGGCCCTGGAGACCCAGTACTTC
CDR3 protein: CARQGALETQYF

D gene: .
V gene: TRBV29-1
clone size: .
J gene: TRBJ2-5
CDR3 DNA: TGCAGCGTTTCCCCGGGTTGGCAGGGTGGAGAGACCCAGTACTTC
CDR3 protein: CSVSPGWQGGETQYF

D gene: .
V gene: TRBV6-1
clone size: .
J gene: TRBJ2-6
CDR3 DNA: TGTGCCAGCAGAGAGGGAATCGCCCCTGCACGGGTCCTGACTTTC
CDR3 protein: CASREGIAPARVLTF

D gene: .
V gene: TRBV9
clone size: once
J gene: TRBJ1-1
CDR3 DNA: TGTGCCAGCAGCGTAGAAAGGGTGGGTAAACAGAACACTGAAGCTTTCTTT
CDR3 protein: CASSVERVGKQNTEAFF

D gene: .
V gene: TRBV5-1
clone size: .
J gene: TRBJ2-5
CDR3 DNA: TGCGCCAGCACCCCAGAGGGCTCGCAAGGAGAGACCCAGTACTTC
CDR3 protein: CASTPEGSQGETQYF

D gene: .
V gene: TRBV7-9
clone size: .
J gene: TRBJ1-4
CDR3 DNA: TGTGCCAGCAGCTTAGTCGCAGGGTCGGGAAAACTGTTTTTT
CDR3 protein: CASSLVAGSGKLFF

D gene: .
V gene: TRBV9
clone size: .
J gene: TRBJ1-2
CDR3 DNA: TGTGCCAGCAGCCCCCTGACGGGCCTCTATGGCTACACCTTC
CDR3 protein: CASSPLTGLYGYTF

D gene: .
V gene: TRBV5-6
clone size: .
J gene: TRBJ2-3
CDR3 DNA: TGTGCCAGCAGCTTGGGGCCCCCGTCGAGTTTCACAGATACGCAGTATTTT
CDR3 protein: CASSLGPPSSFTDTQYF

D gene: .
V gene: TRBV19
clone size: .
J gene: TRBJ1-1
CDR3 DNA: TGTGCCAGTAGTATTATAATCTGGGAGGGCATGAACACTGAAGCTTTCTTT
CDR3 protein: CASSIIIWEGMNTEAFF

D gene: .
V gene: TRBV2
clone size: .
J gene: TRBJ2-5
CDR3 DNA: TGTGCCAGCAGTGAAGGGCAGACCGAGAGGGAGACCCAGTACTTC
CDR3 protein: CASSEGQTERETQYF

D gene: .
V gene: TRBV28
clone size: few
J gene: TRBJ1-1
CDR3 DNA: TGTGCCAGCTTGGAGGGTGGGCCTGAAGCTTTCTTT
CDR3 protein: CASLEGGPEAFF

D gene: .
V gene: TRBV7-9
clone size: .
J gene: TRBJ2-7
CDR3 DNA: TGTGCCAGCAGCCCCTCTAGCGACAGTACCTACGAGCAGTACTTC
CDR3 protein: CASSPSSDSTYEQYF

D gene: TRBD2
V gene: TRBV18
clone size: .
J gene: TRBJ2-1
CDR3 DNA: TGTGCCAGCTCACCGAGCGGGAGGGCCGAGGAGCAGTTCTTC
CDR3 protein: CASSPSGRAEEQFF

D gene: TRBD2
V gene: TRBV7-3
clone size: .
J gene: TRBJ2-3
CDR3 DNA: TGTGCCAGCAGCGTAGCGGGAGACCCCCCAGATACGCAGTATTTT
CDR3 protein: CASSVAGDPPDTQYF

D gene: TRBD1
V gene: TRBV19
clone size: once
J gene: TRBJ1-2
CDR3 DNA: TGTGCCAGTAGTGATACGGGACAGGGGTATGGCTACACCTTC
CDR3 protein: CASSDTGQGYGYTF

D gene: .
V gene: TRBV9
clone size: .
J gene: TRBJ2-2
CDR3 DNA: TGTGCCAGCAGCGTAGCTTTCACCGAAGCGAACACCGGGGAGCTGTTTTTT
CDR3 protein: CASSVAFTEANTGELFF

D gene: .
V gene: TRBV6-5
clone size: .
J gene: TRBJ2-1
CDR3 DNA: TGTGCCAGCAGCCCCATCATTGGGGGGTACAATGAGCAGTTCTTC
CDR3 protein: CASSPIIGGYNEQFF

D gene: .
V gene: TRBV9
clone size: .
J gene: TRBJ1-1
CDR3 DNA: TGTGCCAGCAGCGTAGAGGGTCTGAACACTGAAGCTTTCTTT
CDR3 protein: CASSVEGLNTEAFF

D gene: TRBD1
V gene: TRBV7-9
clone size: few
J gene: TRBJ1-1
CDR3 DNA: TGTGCCAGCAGCTTAGCGTTGGGACAGCCGCCGAACACTGAAGCTTTCTTT
CDR3 protein: CASSLALGQPPNTEAFF

D gene: TRBD2
V gene: TRBV28
clone size: .
J gene: TRBJ2-7
CDR3 DNA: TGTGCCAGCAGTTTGGGCCTTTCCGGGACTAGCGGTAGCTCCTACGAGCAGTACTTC
CDR3 protein: CASSLGLSGTSGSSYEQYF

D gene: .
V gene: TRBV28
clone size: .
J gene: TRBJ2-7
CDR3 DNA: TGTGCCAGCAGTTTAACATCATCTTACGAGCAGTACTTC
CDR3 protein: CASSLTSSYEQYF

D gene: TRBD2
V gene: TRBV4-2
clone size: .
J gene: TRBJ2-2
CDR3 DNA: TGTGCCAGCAGCCAAGTGGGACTAATGAACACCGGGGAGCTGTTTTTT
CDR3 protein: CASSQVGLMNTGELFF

D gene: TRBD2
V gene: TRBV9
clone size: .
J gene: TRBJ2-3
CDR3 DNA: TGTGCCAGCAGCCTTAATCAGGGACTCCGACTAGCGGGAGGGTACACAGATACGCAGTATTTT
CDR3 protein: CASSLNQGLRLAGGYTDTQYF

D gene: TRBD2
V gene: TRBV10-2
clone size: .
J gene: TRBJ2-2
CDR3 DNA: TGCGCCAGCTCGGGACTAGCGGGGTACACCGGGGAGCTGTTTTTT
CDR3 protein: CASSGLAGYTGELFF

D gene: .
V gene: TRBV28
clone size: .
J gene: TRBJ2-7
CDR3 DNA: TGTGCCAGCATTAGGCGAGGGGTGGTGAGCGAGCAGTACTTC
CDR3 protein: CASIRRGVVSEQYF

D gene: TRBD2
V gene: TRBV28
clone size: .
J gene: TRBJ2-1
CDR3 DNA: TGTGCCAGCAGTGCGGGACTAGTTCGGGAGCAGTTCTTC
CDR3 protein: CASSAGLVREQFF

D gene: TRBD2
V gene: TRBV19
clone size: .
J gene: TRBJ2-7
CDR3 DNA: TGTGCCACAATGTGGGGTAGCGGGAGCTCCTACGAGCAGTACTTC
CDR3 protein: CATMWGSGSSYEQYF

D gene: .
V gene: TRBV28
clone size: .
J gene: TRBJ2-7
CDR3 DNA: TGTGCCAGCAGCACCCGATGGGAAACGAACTCCTACGAGCAGTACTTC
CDR3 protein: CASSTRWETNSYEQYF

D gene: .
V gene: TRBV11-2
clone size: .
J gene: TRBJ1-2
CDR3 DNA: TGTGCCAGCAGCTTACGCGGGTCGGCTAACTATGGCTACACCTTC
CDR3 protein: CASSLRGSANYGYTF

D gene: TRBD2
V gene: TRBV7-9
clone size: .
J gene: TRBJ2-1
CDR3 DNA: TGTGCCAGCAGCCCACCGGGACTAGCGGGACACCTCAATGAGCAGTTCTTC
CDR3 protein: CASSPPGLAGHLNEQFF

D gene: .
V gene: TRBV2
clone size: .
J gene: TRBJ1-1
CDR3 DNA: TGTGCCAGCAGTGACCCAGGGTTTAGGACTGAAGCTTTCTTT
CDR3 protein: CASSDPGFRTEAFF

D gene: .
V gene: TRBV28
clone size: once
J gene: TRBJ2-3
CDR3 DNA: TGTGCCAGCAGTTCTAAATTTCGCCTAGCGTCTGCTAGCACAGATACGCAGTATTTT
CDR3 protein: CASSSKFRLASASTDTQYF

D gene: .
V gene: TRBV7-9
clone size: once
J gene: TRBJ1-2
CDR3 DNA: TGTGCCAGCAGCCCAACCGACAGCGGTGGCTACACCTTC
CDR3 protein: CASSPTDSGGYTF

D gene: .
V gene: TRBV15
clone size: .
J gene: TRBJ2-2
CDR3 DNA: TGTGCCACCAGCAGAGCAACTCCCAACCCCGGGGAGCTGTTTTTT
CDR3 protein: CATSRATPNPGELFF

D gene: TRBD1
V gene: TRBV10-2
clone size: .
J gene: TRBJ2-7
CDR3 DNA: TGCGCCAGCGGACAGGGAAAGTTTTGGTCCTACGAGCAGTACTTC
CDR3 protein: CASGQGKFWSYEQYF

D gene: .
V gene: TRBV12-5
clone size: once
J gene: TRBJ2-7
CDR3 DNA: TGTGCTAGTGGCGTGGGGTGGTTACAGGATACTTCTTACGAGCAGTACTTC
CDR3 protein: CASGVGWLQDTSYEQYF

D gene: TRBD2
V gene: TRBV2
clone size: .
J gene: TRBJ2-5
CDR3 DNA: TGTGCCAGCAGTGAAAGACTAGCGGGCCTTAGAGAAGAGACCCAGTACTTC
CDR3 protein: CASSERLAGLREETQYF

D gene: .
V gene: TRBV18
clone size: .
J gene: TRBJ1-2
CDR3 DNA: TGTGCCAGCTCACCGAGTCAGCAACTTAACTATGGCTACACCTTC
CDR3 protein: CASSPSQQLNYGYTF

D gene: .
V gene: TRBV27
clone size: few
J gene: TRBJ1-5
CDR3 DNA: TGTGCCAGCAGTTTCGCAGTCGGCCAGCCCCAGCATTTT
CDR3 protein: CASSFAVGQPQHF

D gene: .
V gene: TRBV28
clone size: .
J gene: TRBJ1-5
CDR3 DNA: TGTGCCAGCAGTTTATCCTATAGCAATCAGCCCCAGCATTTT
CDR3 protein: CASSLSYSNQPQHF

D gene: .
V gene: TRBV27
clone size: .
J gene: TRBJ2-7
CDR3 DNA: TGTGCCAGCACCAGCCCAGGGATGGGCTACGAGCAGTACTTC
CDR3 protein: CASTSPGMGYEQYF

D gene: .
V gene: TRBV6-1
clone size: .
J gene: TRBJ1-2
CDR3 DNA: TGTGCCAGCAGTGAAGGTCCAGAAGGGGGATATGGCTACACCTTC
CDR3 protein: CASSEGPEGGYGYTF

D gene: .
V gene: TRBV6-5
clone size: .
J gene: TRBJ2-7
CDR3 DNA: TGTGCCAGCAGTTACTCGACATCGAAAGAGCAGTACTTC
CDR3 protein: CASSYSTSKEQYF

D gene: .
V gene: TRBV7-9
clone size: .
J gene: TRBJ2-5
CDR3 DNA: TGTGCCAGCAGCCGCCCGGGCCAAGAGACCCAGTACTTC
CDR3 protein: CASSRPGQETQYF

D gene: .
V gene: TRBV27
clone size: .
J gene: TRBJ1-2
CDR3 DNA: TGTGCCAGCAGCCCGGGACTGAAACCCACATGGAACTATGGCTACACCTTC
CDR3 protein: CASSPGLKPTWNYGYTF